This passage covers 3 T cell receptor beta chains from one sample sequenced in a study of blood T cell repertoires in COVID-19. Using immunoSEQ multiplex PCR, the repertoire was profiled, and TCRdb retains in-frame clones only, with some absent. Of over 200,000 clones listed, more than 70% are singletons. The sample was peripheral blood. These receptors were taken from a man older than 75 with acute or convalescent COVID-19.

V and J are TRBV3-1 (or the pseudogene TRBV3-2) and TRBJ1-4, with 9 bases aligning to TRBD1. CDR1 and CDR2 from the germline V gene are LGHDT and YNNKEL (reference sequence). J gave up 3 bases and V 8 bases, and 10 bases lay outside the gene matches. The CDR3 runs 16 residues. The CDR3 reads CASSPRTGVANEKLFF. The CDR3 DNA reads TGTGCCAGCTCCCCTCGGACAGGGGTGGCTAATGAAAAACTGTTTTTT.

The CDR3 bases are TGCGCCAGCAGCTTAACGGGACTAGCAGTCACAGATACGCAGTATTTT. Encoded protein: CASSLTGLAVTDTQYF. The chain combines TRBV5-1 with TRBJ2-3; 9 bases fit TRBD2. J gave up 2 bases and V 2 bases, and 6 bases lay outside the gene matches. Germline V gene data show CDR1 as SGHRS and CDR2 as YFSETQ. This CDR3 spans 16 amino acids.

The V call is TRBV7-3, the J call TRBJ2-2, with D possibly being TRBD1 (5 bases). V gave up 5 bases and J gave up 2 bases, with 9 bases separating them. Germline values: CDR1 SGHTA, CDR2 FQGTGA. The CDR3 is made up of 14 amino acids. For the CDR3, the DNA is TGTGCCAGCAGCCCCCAGGGTAACACCGGGGAGCTGTTTTTT. Protein: CASSPQGNTGELFF.